This T cell receptor beta chain is drawn from a study of T cell responses to AZD1222 COVID-19 vaccine. Findings of the study overall: Nearly half of spike-specific TCRs reportedly go after variant regions that carry no mutations. White British ancestry dominated among donors, who included more females, and clonal diversity was possibly underestimated. CD4 TCRs covered the whole spike, strongest at regions 160-218 and 743-854. All repertoire sampling was performed exclusively after the peak T cell response.

There are 15 residues in the CDR3. Trimming at V came to 6 bases and at J to 4 bases, leaving 9 bases not matched to a gene. Germline CDR1 and CDR2: KGHSH and LQKENI. Profiled with immunoSEQ multiplex PCR; TCRdb holds only in-frame clones, not every one. The sample includes 100,000 to 130,000 clones, roughly 84% of them seen just once. As regards this clone: Its matching antigen is unknown.

The chain is built from TRBV18 and TRBJ2-5; 9 nucleotides match TRBD1. The sequenced sample was peripheral blood, obtained on day 0 of AZD1222 vaccination. The sequence was collected from an adult in good health. The CDR3: CASSPPGTGPETQYF. CDR3 bases: TGTGCCAGCTCCCCCCCCGGGACAGGGCCAGAGACCCAGTACTTC. Drawing the rest from reference TRBV18 and TRBJ2-5, the complete variable domain is NAGVMQNPRHLVRRRGQEARLRCSPMKGHSHVYWYRQLPEEGLKFMVYLQKENIIDESGMPKERFSAEFPKEGPSILRIQQVVRGDSAAYFCASSPPGTGPETQYFGPGTRLLVL.